The present TCR beta chain was sequenced within a study of cytomegalovirus exposure and HLA in healthy donors. PCR involved 60 Vbeta and 13 Jbeta primers. Measured with immunoSEQ multiplex PCR; TCRdb has only the in-frame clones, and not every one. Of some 120,000 clones detected, about 8.5% appear once; the ten largest clones hold 5.5%. The germline V gene encodes CDR1 PRHDT and CDR2 FYEKMQ (reference sequence). The CDR3 has 11 residues. The germline V and J ends were trimmed by 0 bases and 7 bases, with 3 bases remaining between them. In this sample, this clone turned up a few times. This TCR was recovered from a man aged 35 to 55 in good health and CMV-seronegative. The chain carries TRBV13 and TRBJ1-1; D is undetermined. The sequencing input was PBMCs. CDR3 nucleotides: TGTGCCAGCAGCTTAGGGAGTGAAGCTTTCTTT. Its translation is CASSLGSEAFF.